Listed here are 23 T cell receptor beta chains from one sample, sequenced in a study of identical twins. TCRdb re-called the 5' RACE reads through MiXCR, storing one row per CDR3 protein. The sample holds 1.5 million to 2 million distinct CDR3 sequences, about 31% seen once. Sample: cord blood. Source of these receptors: a newborn girl in good health.

This clonotype was seen a few times. The chain joins TRBV6-1 to TRBJ2-1, with D tentatively TRBD1 (5 bases). The germline gives CDR1 MNHNS, CDR2 SASEGT. V was clipped by 3 bases and J by 7 bases, with 7 bases between them. The CDR3 is made up of 12 amino acids. The CDR3 spells CASSDGANEQFF. CDR3 nucleotides: TGTGCCAGCAGTGATGGGGCAAATGAGCAGTTCTTC.

In this sample, this clonotype turned up many times. The rearrangement links TRBV4-1 to TRBJ2-7; D remains unclear. CDR1 and CDR2 (germline): MGHRA, YSYEKL. This CDR3 spans 13 amino acids. V dropped 9 bases and J dropped 6 bases, with 18 bases sitting between them. In nucleotides, the CDR3 is TGCGCCAGTGGACCTAATAGATATTCCGAGCAGTACTTC. Translation gives CASGPNRYSEQYF.

V and J are TRBV11-2 and TRBJ1-5; D is undetermined. This CDR3 is built from 15 residues. Germline assignment: CDR1 SGHAT and CDR2 FQNNGV. V gave up 3 bases and J gave up 4 bases, with 13 bases separating them. The DNA of the CDR3 is TGTGCCAGCAGCTTTGAGGGAATGGGGAATCAGCCCCAGCATTTT. This translates into CASSFEGMGNQPQHF.

The rearrangement uses TRBV4-1 and TRBJ2-1; the match to TRBD2 covers 13 bases. Germline V gene data show CDR1 as MGHRA and CDR2 as YSYEKL. The CDR3 is 17 residues long. V was clipped by 4 bases and J by 6 bases; unmatched bases: 9. The CDR3 reads CASSLPGLAGDLNEQFF. DNA of the CDR3: TGCGCCAGCAGCCTTCCCGGACTAGCGGGGGACCTCAATGAGCAGTTCTTC.

As concerns this clonotype: The junction differs from germline at one of its ends, possibly a read error. This chain joins TRBV20-1 and TRBJ2-1; no clear D. The CDR3 is 14 amino acids. Germline-derived CDR1 and CDR2 are DFQATT and SNEGSKA (reference sequence). CDR3 protein: CSASGYSSYNGQFF. CDR3 DNA sequence: TGCAGTGCTAGCGGGTACAGCTCCTACAATGGGCAGTTCTTC.

This clonotype showed up just a few times. The chain combines TRBV9 with TRBJ2-3; unclear D gene. The CDR3 extends over 16 amino acids. CDR1 and CDR2 from the germline V gene are SGDLS and YYNGEE. V gave up 4 bases and J gave up 2 bases, with 17 bases separating them. This chain's CDR3 is CASSTRGILHTDTQYF. The CDR3 nucleotides are TGTGCCAGCAGCACCCGAGGAATCCTACACACAGATACGCAGTATTTT.

In this sample, this clonotype turned up a few times. The chain employs TRBV27 and TRBJ1-1; D call uncertain. Germline CDR1 MNHEY, CDR2 SMNVEV (reference sequence). Trimming removed 5 bases from V and 5 bases from J, with 15 bases in between. The CDR3 sequence is 14 residues long. CDR3 nucleotides: TGTGCCAGCAGTCTAAACCCTTGGAGTACTGAAGCTTTCTTT. Translating it yields CASSLNPWSTEAFF.

A single count supports this clonotype. A much larger clone is a single base away; this may be a read error. This rearrangement joins TRBV12-5 to TRBJ2-3, with D possibly matching TRBD2 (5 bases). From germline, CDR1 is LGHNT and CDR2 FRNRAP. The CDR3 runs to 12 residues. Here the CDR3 reads CTSGPRSGRQYF. The DNA of the CDR3 is TGTACTAGTGGCCCAAGGAGTGGGAGGCAGTATTTT.

This rearrangement joins TRBV30 to TRBJ1-1, with D hard to call. Germline CDR1 reads GTSNPN; CDR2 reads SVGIG (reference sequence). The CDR3 extends over 11 amino acids. Trimming took 2 bases from V and 2 from J, leaving 3 bases between them. DNA for the CDR3: TGTGCCTGGAGTACCAACACTGAAGCTTTCTTT. This sequence encodes CAWSTNTEAFF.

The chain employs TRBV25-1 and TRBJ1-5; D not certain. In germline, CDR1 is MGHDK, CDR2 SYGVNS. The CDR3 loop spans 14 amino acids. The ends were cut back, 1 base at V and 2 bases at J, with 6 bases in the middle. CDR3 DNA sequence: TGTGCCAGCAGTGAATTTGCGGGCAATCAGCCCCAGCATTTT. Amino acids: CASSEFAGNQPQHF.

The chain employs TRBV10-3 and TRBJ2-7; 14 bases agree with TRBD2. Germline CDR1 reads ENHRY; CDR2 reads SYGVKD. CDR3 length equals 15 residues. J was trimmed by 2 bases and V by 11 bases; bases with no gene match: 8. This CDR3 reads CAATGTSGGPYEQYF. DNA of the CDR3: TGTGCCGCCACGGGGACTAGCGGGGGTCCCTACGAGCAGTACTTC.

This sequence joins TRBV2 and TRBJ1-1; D not resolved. This CDR3 has 12 residues. Between the trimmed V and J ends, which lost 9 bases and 0 bases, there was a span of 8 bases. Germline V gives CDR1 SNHLY, CDR2 FYNNEI. Here the CDR3 reads CARIGLNTEAFF. CDR3 in DNA: TGTGCCAGGATCGGCTTGAACACTGAAGCTTTCTTT.

The V call is TRBV4-1, the J call TRBJ2-1; 14 bases fit TRBD2. J was trimmed by 7 bases and V by 4 bases; bases with no gene match: 6. This CDR3 has 16 amino acids. Germline values: CDR1 MGHRA, CDR2 YSYEKL. CDR3 sequence reads: CASSPFGLAGGNEQFF. The CDR3 DNA reads TGCGCCAGCAGCCCCTTCGGACTAGCGGGAGGTAATGAGCAGTTCTTC.

In its sample, this clonotype was seen a few times. The chain links TRBV5-1 to TRBJ2-1, with D maybe TRBD2 (6 bases). The CDR3 is 14 amino acids. Deletions cut 4 bases from V and 8 bases from J, with 16 bases between. Germline CDR1 SGHRS, CDR2 YFSETQ. Here the CDR3 DNA reads TGCGCCAGCAGCGCGGGACTCCTCTTAGATGAGCAGTTCTTC. It yields the protein CASSAGLLLDEQFF. The full variable domain, its missing parts supplied by reference TRBV5-1 and TRBJ2-1, is KAGVTQTPRYLIKTRGQQVTLSCSPISGHRSVSWYQQTPGQGLQFLFEYFSETQRNKGNFPGRFSGRQFSNSRSEMNVSTLELGDSALYLCASSAGLLLDEQFFGPGTRLTVL.

This clonotype has a handful of counts. This rearrangement joins TRBV2 to TRBJ1-5, with D uncertain. V was shortened by 2 bases and J by 2 bases, with 10 bases between the two germline ends. In germline, CDR1 is SNHLY, CDR2 FYNNEI. This CDR3 spans 15 amino acids. CDR3 amino acids: CASSEREGGNQPQHF. Written as DNA, the CDR3 is TGTGCCAGCAGTGAACGGGAGGGAGGCAATCAGCCCCAGCATTTT.

This chain connects TRBV10-3 to TRBJ2-7, with 12 bases that match TRBD1. V gave up 6 bases and J gave up 3 bases; unmatched junction bases: 3. There are 14 residues in the CDR3. CDR1 and CDR2 from the germline V gene are ENHRY and SYGVKD. CDR3 bases: TGTGCCATCAGGGGACAGGGGGCCTTCTACGAGCAGTACTTC. It encodes CAIRGQGAFYEQYF.

This clonotype was picked up a small number of times. V usage is TRBV27 and J usage is TRBJ2-7; TRBD1 aligns across 7 bases. Germline loops: CDR1 MNHEY, CDR2 SMNVEV (reference sequence). V lost 4 bases and J lost 3; bases outside the gene matches: 6. The CDR3 spans 14 residues. CDR3 DNA: TGTGCCAGCAGTTGGACAGGCGGCCTCTACGAGCAGTACTTC. Translated, it gives CASSWTGGLYEQYF.

The CDR3: CASSQDPRTSGPYEQYF. Written as DNA, the CDR3 is TGTGCCAGCAGCCAAGATCCCCGGACTAGCGGGCCCTACGAGCAGTACTTC. The chain is built from TRBV3-1 and TRBJ2-7, with TRBD2 identical over 11 bases. Germline loops: CDR1 LGHDT, CDR2 YNNKEL (reference sequence). J gave up 2 bases and V 0 bases, and 6 bases lay outside the gene matches. This CDR3 contains 17 residues.

The V call is TRBV12-3 or TRBV12-4, the J call TRBJ2-3, with D perhaps given as TRBD1 or TRBD2 (8 bases each). Trimming removed 4 bases at V and 6 bases at J, with 17 bases between. The CDR3 extends over 15 amino acids. The CDR3 sequence is CASSYRGTRRDTQYF. The CDR3 nucleotides are TGTGCCAGCAGTTACAGGGGGACTAGAAGGGATACGCAGTATTTT.

This chain connects TRBV7-2 to TRBJ1-2; D gene unclear. CDR1 is SGHTA and CDR2 is FQGNSA in the germline V gene. V was trimmed by 7 bases and J by 7 bases, leaving 10 bases between them. The CDR3 length is 11 residues. CDR3: CASTTVSGYTF. The CDR3 DNA follows: TGTGCCAGCACCACCGTCTCTGGCTACACCTTC.

The V gene is TRBV20-1, the J gene TRBJ2-5; 11 bases agree with TRBD2. The ends lost 5 bases at V and 2 bases at J; junction bases unmatched: 7. Per germline, CDR1 DFQATT and CDR2 SNEGSKA (reference sequence). This CDR3 region has 15 residues. CDR3 nucleotide sequence: TGCAGTGCTTTCGGACTAGCGGGCCTACAAGAGACCCAGTACTTC. Protein product: CSAFGLAGLQETQYF.

This clonotype was counted only a few times. This chain connects TRBV2 to TRBJ1-2; D remains unclear. With 8 bases removed from V and 3 bases from J, the gap between germline ends came to 10 bases. Per the germline V gene, CDR1 is SNHLY and CDR2 is FYNNEI. The CDR3 has 12 residues. As DNA, the CDR3 is TGTGCCAGCGTGGGTCGCGACTATGGCTACACCTTC. Protein product: CASVGRDYGYTF.

This clonotype has more than one count but fewer than ten. The rearrangement links TRBV5-5 to TRBJ2-7; weak D call: TRBD1 (5 bases). Germline V CDR1 and CDR2: SGHKS, YYEKEE (reference sequence). The ends were cut back, 2 bases at V and 0 bases at J, with 15 bases in the middle. There are 16 residues in the CDR3. Here the CDR3 DNA reads TGTGCCAGCAGCTTCCAAGGCCCGACAGCCTCCTACGAGCAGTACTTC. The encoded protein is CASSFQGPTASYEQYF.